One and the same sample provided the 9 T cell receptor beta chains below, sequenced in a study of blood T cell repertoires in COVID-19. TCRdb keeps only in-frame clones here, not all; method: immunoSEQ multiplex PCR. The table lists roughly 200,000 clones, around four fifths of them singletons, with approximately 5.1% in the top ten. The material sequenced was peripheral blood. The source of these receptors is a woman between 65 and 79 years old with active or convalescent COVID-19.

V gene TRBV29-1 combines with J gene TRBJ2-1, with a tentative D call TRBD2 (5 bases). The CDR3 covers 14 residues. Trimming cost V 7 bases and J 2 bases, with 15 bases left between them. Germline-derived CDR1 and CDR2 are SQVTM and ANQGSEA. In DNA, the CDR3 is TGCAGCGCCGAAGGGCTCGGGACCTACAATGAGCAGTTCTTC. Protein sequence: CSAEGLGTYNEQFF.

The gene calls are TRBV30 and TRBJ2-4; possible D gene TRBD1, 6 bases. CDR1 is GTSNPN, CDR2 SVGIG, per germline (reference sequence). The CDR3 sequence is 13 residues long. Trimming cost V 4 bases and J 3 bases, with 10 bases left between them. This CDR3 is CAWKTGYKNIQYF. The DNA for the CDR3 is TGTGCCTGGAAGACAGGTTACAAAAACATTCAGTACTTC.

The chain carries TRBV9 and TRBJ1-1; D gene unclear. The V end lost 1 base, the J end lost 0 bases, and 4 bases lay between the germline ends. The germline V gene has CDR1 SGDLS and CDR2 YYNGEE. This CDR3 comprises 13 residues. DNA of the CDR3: TGTGCCAGCAGCGTAAGCTTGAACACTGAAGCTTTCTTT. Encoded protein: CASSVSLNTEAFF.

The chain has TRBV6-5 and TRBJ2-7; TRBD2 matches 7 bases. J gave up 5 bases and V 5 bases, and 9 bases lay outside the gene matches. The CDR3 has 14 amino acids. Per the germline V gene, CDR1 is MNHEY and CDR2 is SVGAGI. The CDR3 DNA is TGTGCCAGCAGTCGGGGACTACCCGGTGACGAGCAGTACTTC. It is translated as CASSRGLPGDEQYF.

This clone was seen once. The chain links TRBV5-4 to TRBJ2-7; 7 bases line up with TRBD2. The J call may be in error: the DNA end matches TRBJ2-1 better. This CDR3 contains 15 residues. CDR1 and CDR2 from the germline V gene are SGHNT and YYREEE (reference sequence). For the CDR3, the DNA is TGTGCCAGCAGCTTGGCGGGGGGAACCTACAATGAGCAGTTCTTC. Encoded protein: CASSLAGGTYNEQFF.

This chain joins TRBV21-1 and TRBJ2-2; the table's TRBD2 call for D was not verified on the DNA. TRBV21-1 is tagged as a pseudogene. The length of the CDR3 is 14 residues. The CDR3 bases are TGTGCCAGCAGCAAAGTATCTGACACCGGGGAGCTGTTTTTT. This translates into CASSKVSDTGELFF.

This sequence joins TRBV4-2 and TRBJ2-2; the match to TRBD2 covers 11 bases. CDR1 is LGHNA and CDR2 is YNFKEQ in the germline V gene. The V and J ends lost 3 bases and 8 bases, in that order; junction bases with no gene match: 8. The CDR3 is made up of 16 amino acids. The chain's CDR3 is CASSQEPSGRLGELFF. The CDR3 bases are TGTGCCAGCAGCCAGGAACCTAGCGGGAGGCTAGGGGAGCTGTTTTTT.

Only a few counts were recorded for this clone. The CDR3 DNA follows: TGTGCCAGCAGGGCGGGACAGGACAGGTACGAGCAGTACTTC. Its protein product is CASRAGQDRYEQYF. This chain uses TRBV6-5 with TRBJ2-7; 8 bases match TRBD1. The junction had 8 bases not matched to a gene; V was cut back by 6 bases and J by 4 bases. Per germline, CDR1 MNHEY and CDR2 SVGAGI. This CDR3 spans 14 amino acids.

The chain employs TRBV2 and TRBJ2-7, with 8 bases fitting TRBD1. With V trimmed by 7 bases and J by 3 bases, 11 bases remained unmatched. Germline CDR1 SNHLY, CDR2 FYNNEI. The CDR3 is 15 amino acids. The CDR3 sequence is CASTGDRGQSYEQYF. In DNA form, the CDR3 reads TGTGCCAGCACTGGAGACAGGGGCCAAAGCTACGAGCAGTACTTC.